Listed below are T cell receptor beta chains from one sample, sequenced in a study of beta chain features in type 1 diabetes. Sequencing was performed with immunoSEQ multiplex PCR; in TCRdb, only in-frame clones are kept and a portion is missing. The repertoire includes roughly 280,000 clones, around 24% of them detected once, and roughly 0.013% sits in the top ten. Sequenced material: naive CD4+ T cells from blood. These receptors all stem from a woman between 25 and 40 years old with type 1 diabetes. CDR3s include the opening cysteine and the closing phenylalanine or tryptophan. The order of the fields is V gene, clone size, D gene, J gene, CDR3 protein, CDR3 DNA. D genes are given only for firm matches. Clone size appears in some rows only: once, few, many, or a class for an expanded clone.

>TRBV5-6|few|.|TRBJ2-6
CASSPRSSGANVLTF
TGTGCCAGCAGCCCCCGGTCCTCTGGGGCCAACGTCCTGACTTTC
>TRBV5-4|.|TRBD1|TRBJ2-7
CASSSRDRGYEQYF
TGTGCCAGCAGCTCCCGGGACAGGGGCTACGAGCAGTACTTC
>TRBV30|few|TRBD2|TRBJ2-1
CAWSVRTSGYNEQFF
TGTGCCTGGAGTGTACGGACTAGCGGGTACAATGAGCAGTTCTTC
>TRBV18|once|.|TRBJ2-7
CASSPLDPGNGYEQYF
TGTGCCAGCTCACCACTCGACCCCGGGAACGGATACGAGCAGTACTTC
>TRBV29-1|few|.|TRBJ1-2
CSVVLGSYGYTF
TGCAGCGTTGTCTTGGGCAGCTATGGCTACACCTTC
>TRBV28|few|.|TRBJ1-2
CASSFSGGLIYTF
TGTGCCAGCAGTTTTTCGGGGGGCCTGATCTACACCTTC
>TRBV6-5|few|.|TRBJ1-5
CASSPVSRGNQPQHF
TGTGCCAGCAGTCCCGTCTCGAGGGGCAATCAGCCCCAGCATTTT
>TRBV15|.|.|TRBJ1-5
CATQGSGGRNHQPQHF
TGTGCCACTCAAGGGTCCGGGGGGAGGAATCATCAGCCCCAGCATTTT
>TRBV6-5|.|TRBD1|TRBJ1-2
CASSPAGTGLGGYTF
TGTGCCAGCAGTCCCGCCGGGACAGGGTTGGGTGGCTACACCTTC
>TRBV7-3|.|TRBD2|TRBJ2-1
CASSYGTSGNNEQFF
TGTGCCAGCAGCTACGGGACTAGCGGGAACAATGAGCAGTTCTTC
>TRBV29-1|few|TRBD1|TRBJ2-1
CSARRTGGGSYNEQFF
TGCAGCGCCCGCCGGACAGGGGGCGGATCCTACAATGAGCAGTTCTTC
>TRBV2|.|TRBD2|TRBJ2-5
CASSSVAGGPETQYF
TGTGCCAGCAGTTCCGTAGCGGGAGGGCCGGAGACCCAGTACTTC
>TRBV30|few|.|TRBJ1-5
CAWSPQGSQPQHF
TGTGCCTGGAGCCCCCAGGGGAGTCAGCCCCAGCATTTT
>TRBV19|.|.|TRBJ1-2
CASSISGSLYGYTF
TGTGCCAGTAGTATTTCCGGGAGCCTCTATGGCTACACCTTC
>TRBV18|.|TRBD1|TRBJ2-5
CASSPDREWGETQYF
TGTGCCAGCTCACCGGACAGGGAATGGGGAGAGACCCAGTACTTC
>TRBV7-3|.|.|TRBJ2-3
CASSLYSGDTQYF
TGTGCCAGCAGCCTTTACTCCGGGGATACGCAGTATTTT
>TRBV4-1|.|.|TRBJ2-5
CASSQDASVETQYF
TGCGCCAGCAGCCAAGATGCTAGCGTAGAGACCCAGTACTTC
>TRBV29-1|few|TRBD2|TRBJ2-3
CSVETSGNTDTQYF
TGCAGCGTTGAGACTAGCGGAAACACAGATACGCAGTATTTT
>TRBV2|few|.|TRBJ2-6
CASTGNSGANVLTF
TGTGCCAGCACGGGGAACTCTGGGGCCAACGTCCTGACTTTC
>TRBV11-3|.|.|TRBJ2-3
CASSSGVWYTDTQYF
TGTGCCAGCAGCTCAGGGGTCTGGTACACAGATACGCAGTATTTT
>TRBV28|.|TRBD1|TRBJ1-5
CASREPDRGNQPQHF
TGTGCCAGCAGGGAACCGGACAGGGGCAATCAGCCCCAGCATTTT
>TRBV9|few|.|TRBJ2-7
CASSVDTIRGEQYF
TGTGCCAGCAGCGTAGACACAATTCGAGGCGAGCAGTACTTC
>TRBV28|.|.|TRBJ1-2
CASSFGRSGYTF
TGTGCCAGCAGTTTCGGGAGATCTGGCTACACCTTC
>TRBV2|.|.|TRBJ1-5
CASRALLFRSNQPQHF
TGTGCCAGCAGGGCCCTCCTCTTCCGTAGCAATCAGCCCCAGCATTTT
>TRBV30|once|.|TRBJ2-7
CAWSRSGYEQYF
TGTGCCTGGAGTCGGTCTGGCTACGAGCAGTACTTC
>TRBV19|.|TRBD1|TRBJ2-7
CASRQTGGPAYEQYF
TGTGCCAGTAGGCAGACAGGGGGCCCCGCCTACGAGCAGTACTTC
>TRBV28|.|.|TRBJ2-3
CASSLSVGRLADTQYF
TGTGCCAGCAGTTTATCGGTGGGGCGCCTAGCAGATACGCAGTATTTT
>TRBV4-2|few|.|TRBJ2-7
CASSQTWMPGKDYEQYF
TGTGCCAGCAGCCAGACCTGGATGCCGGGGAAGGACTACGAGCAGTACTTC
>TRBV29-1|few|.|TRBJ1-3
CSVSRGGNTIYF
TGCAGCGTTTCCAGGGGTGGAAACACCATATATTTT
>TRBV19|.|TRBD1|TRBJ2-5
CASSILGTGGQETQYF
TGTGCCAGTAGTATCCTCGGGACAGGGGGCCAAGAGACCCAGTACTTC
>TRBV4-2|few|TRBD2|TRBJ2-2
CASSQGGTSGTNTGELFF
TGTGCCAGCAGCCAAGGGGGGACTAGCGGTACGAACACCGGGGAGCTGTTTTTT
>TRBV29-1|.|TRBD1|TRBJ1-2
CSVDRGQDGYTF
TGCAGCGTAGACAGGGGTCAGGATGGCTACACCTTC
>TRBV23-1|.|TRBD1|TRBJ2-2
CASSLRTGRAGELFF
TGCGCCAGCAGTCTTCGGACAGGGAGAGCCGGGGAGCTGTTTTTT
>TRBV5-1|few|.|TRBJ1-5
CASSLEGPQPQHF
TGCGCCAGCAGCTTGGAGGGGCCTCAGCCCCAGCATTTT
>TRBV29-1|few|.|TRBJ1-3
CSAGRSGNTIYF
TGCAGCGCTGGGAGATCTGGAAACACCATATATTTT
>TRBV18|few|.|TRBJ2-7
CASSPPSVYEQYF
TGTGCCAGCTCACCACCGTCAGTCTACGAGCAGTACTTC
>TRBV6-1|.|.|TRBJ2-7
CASSPRGEGEQYF
TGTGCCAGCAGCCCCAGGGGAGAGGGCGAGCAGTACTTC
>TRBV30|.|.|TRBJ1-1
CAWKIRGEAFF
TGTGCCTGGAAGATACGGGGTGAAGCTTTCTTT
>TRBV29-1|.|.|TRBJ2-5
CSVTTGLEAQYF
TGCAGCGTTACGACAGGTTTGGAGGCCCAGTACTTC
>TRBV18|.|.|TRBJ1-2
CASSPTRADYGYTF
TGTGCCAGCTCACCCACGAGGGCGGACTATGGCTACACCTTC
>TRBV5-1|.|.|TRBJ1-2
CASSLASSGGAKNYGYTF
TGCGCCAGCAGCTTGGCCTCTTCCGGAGGGGCGAAAAACTATGGCTACACCTTC
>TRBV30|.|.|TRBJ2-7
CAWSKGLRYEQYF
TGTGCCTGGAGTAAAGGACTCCGTTACGAGCAGTACTTC
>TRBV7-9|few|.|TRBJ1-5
CASSSPLRGQPQHF
TGTGCCAGCAGCTCCCCCCTCAGGGGTCAGCCCCAGCATTTT
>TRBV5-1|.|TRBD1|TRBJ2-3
CASSLGQGSGTDTQYF
TGCGCCAGCAGCTTGGGACAGGGTTCAGGCACAGATACGCAGTATTTT
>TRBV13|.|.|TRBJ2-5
CASGSGSETQYF
TGTGCCAGCGGTTCGGGGTCAGAGACCCAGTACTTC
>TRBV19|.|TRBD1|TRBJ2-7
CASSIVGSGQPYEQYF
TGTGCCAGTAGTATAGTTGGGTCGGGACAGCCCTACGAGCAGTACTTC
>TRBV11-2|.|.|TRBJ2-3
CASSLGHQDTQYF
TGTGCCAGCAGCTTAGGACACCAAGATACGCAGTATTTT
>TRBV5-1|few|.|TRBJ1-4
CASSLAGRGRDNEKLFF
TGCGCCAGCAGCTTGGCCGGGCGGGGAAGAGATAATGAAAAACTGTTTTTT
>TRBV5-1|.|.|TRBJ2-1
CASSEGGIGEQFF
TGCGCCAGCAGCGAAGGAGGGATAGGTGAGCAGTTCTTC
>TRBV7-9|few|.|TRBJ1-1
CASSPFPGGFEAFF
TGTGCCAGCAGCCCGTTCCCTGGGGGGTTTGAAGCTTTCTTT
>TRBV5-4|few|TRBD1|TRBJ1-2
CASSSPGQVPYGYTF
TGTGCCAGCAGCTCTCCGGGACAGGTACCCTATGGCTACACCTTC
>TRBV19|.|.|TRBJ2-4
CASSIGRGSLPPKNIQYF
TGTGCCAGTAGTATAGGCCGGGGGTCTCTACCTCCCAAAAACATTCAGTACTTC
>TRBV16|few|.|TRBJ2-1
CASSQWDKFYNEQFF
TGTGCCAGCAGCCAATGGGACAAATTCTACAATGAGCAGTTCTTC
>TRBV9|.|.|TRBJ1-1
CASSVAGGGPVGTEAFF
TGTGCCAGCAGCGTAGCTGGCGGGGGCCCGGTCGGCACTGAAGCTTTCTTT
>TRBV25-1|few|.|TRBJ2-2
CASREKNTGELFF
TGTGCCAGCAGGGAGAAGAACACCGGGGAGCTGTTTTTT
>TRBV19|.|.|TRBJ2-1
CASSIVTSLSPEQFF
TGTGCCAGTAGTATAGTGACTAGTCTGTCACCTGAGCAGTTCTTC
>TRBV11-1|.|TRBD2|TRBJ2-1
CASSLAVAGGEQFF
TGTGCCAGCAGCCTGGCCGTAGCGGGTGGAGAGCAGTTCTTC
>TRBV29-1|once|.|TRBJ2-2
CSVNREFSTGELFF
TGCAGCGTGAACAGGGAGTTTAGCACCGGGGAGCTGTTTTTT
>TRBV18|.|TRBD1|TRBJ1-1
CASSPRQGAGNTEAFF
TGTGCCAGCTCACCGAGACAGGGGGCTGGGAACACTGAAGCTTTCTTT